This T cell receptor beta chain was sequenced in a study of shared clonotypes between healthy human individuals. Study observations and caveats: In having few donors, the study represented limited genetic and exposure-history diversity.

In regard to this clone: Its antigen is still unknown.

Assay runs were performed at deep level. Clones were sequenced by immunoSEQ multiplex PCR, and TCRdb holds only the in-frame ones, with some missing. Of fewer than 650,000 clones listed, around 78% are singletons. V was shortened by 3 bases and J by 0 bases, with 9 bases between the two germline ends. Germline assignment: CDR1 SNHLY and CDR2 FYNNEI. CDR3 length equals 15 residues. The V and J genes are TRBV2 and TRBJ1-5; a weak D match, TRBD1 (5 bases). The sequence was collected from a woman aged 40 to 50 in good health. Some clones in this sample may be carry-over from other donors' samples. The sequencing sample was made of PBMCs. CDR3 sequence (DNA): TGTGCCAGCAGTGAGGGACCGACTAGCAATCAGCCCCAGCATTTT. Translated, it gives CASSEGPTSNQPQHF.